Listed below are T cell receptor beta chains from one sample, sequenced in a study of beta chain features in type 1 diabetes. The table came from immunoSEQ multiplex PCR; TCRdb's copy has only in-frame clones and leaves some out. The sample has 350,000 or so clones, around a fifth seen once; the top ten hold under 0.055%. The source material was naive CD4+ T cells from blood. Receptors were obtained from a woman aged 18 to 35 in good health. Each CDR3 is given with its conserved first and last residue. D genes are given only for firm matches. The size field is filled for only some rows; it gives once, few, many or a size class.

>TRBV25-1|TRBJ1-5|TRBD1|NA
TGTGCCAGCAGTGAATCAAAGGGACAGGGGGCGTGGGAGCCCCAGCATTTT
CASSESKGQGAWEPQHF
>TRBV4-1|TRBJ1-1|NA|few
TGCGCCAGCAGCCCCTTTTCAGGGATAGCTTTCTTT
CASSPFSGIAFF
>TRBV11-2|TRBJ1-2|NA|NA
TGTGCCAGCAGCTTAAACAGAGATGGCTACACCTTC
CASSLNRDGYTF
>TRBV29-1|TRBJ2-1|TRBD2|NA
TGCAGCGTTAAAGAAACTAGCGGGAGGTCATATGAGCAGTTCTTC
CSVKETSGRSYEQFF
>TRBV19|TRBJ1-2|NA|NA
TGTGCCAGTATTGATCGGACAGTTCCCTATGGCTACACCTTC
CASIDRTVPYGYTF
>TRBV19|TRBJ2-2|NA|NA
TGTGCCAGTAGTATGAACAGGGCCATCGGGGAGCTGTTTTTT
CASSMNRAIGELFF
>TRBV7-2|TRBJ2-5|NA|NA
TGTGCCAGCAGCCTGCAAGAGACCCAGTACTTC
CASSLQETQYF
>TRBV2|TRBJ2-3|NA|NA
TGTGCCAGCAGTTACGAGACAACAGATACGCAGTATTTT
CASSYETTDTQYF
>TRBV9|TRBJ1-1|NA|NA
TGTGCCAGCAGCGTAGGGGGCTTCACTGAAGCTTTCTTT
CASSVGGFTEAFF
>TRBV19|TRBJ2-1|NA|NA
TGTGCCAGTGCTCAGTACCACAATGAGCAGTTCTTC
CASAQYHNEQFF
>TRBV2|TRBJ1-2|NA|NA
TGTGCCAGCAGGGACGGGGCTAACTATGGCTACACCTTC
CASRDGANYGYTF
>TRBV7-2|TRBJ2-1|NA|few
TGTGCCAGCAGCTTAGTTGGCGGAGCCTACAATGAGCAGTTCTTC
CASSLVGGAYNEQFF
>TRBV15|TRBJ2-1|TRBD1|few
TGTGCCACCAGCAGAGGACCGCGGGCAGGGGGATCCTACAATGAGCAGTTCTTC
CATSRGPRAGGSYNEQFF
>TRBV7-2|TRBJ1-2|NA|NA
TGTGCCAGCAGCTTAATGGTTGGCGGAAGCAACTATGGCTACACCTTC
CASSLMVGGSNYGYTF
>TRBV4-1|TRBJ2-3|NA|few
TGCGCCAGCAGCCAAAAAAGGGAGGTCGGAGATACGCAGTATTTT
CASSQKREVGDTQYF
>TRBV18|TRBJ1-3|NA|NA
TGTGCCAGCTCACCAACAGTCTCTGGAAACACCATATATTTT
CASSPTVSGNTIYF
>TRBV6-1|TRBJ2-7|NA|NA
TGTGCCAGCAGTGAACACGGGGTCTACGAGCAGTACTTC
CASSEHGVYEQYF
>TRBV30|TRBJ1-1|TRBD1|few
TGTGCCTGCCAACCGGGACAGGGAAGGACTGAAGCTTTCTTT
CACQPGQGRTEAFF
>TRBV11-2|TRBJ1-5|NA|few
TGTGCCAGCAGCTCCGACAACAATCAGCCCCAGCATTTT
CASSSDNNQPQHF
>TRBV29-1|TRBJ1-2|TRBD1|few
TGCAGCGTTGCACGGACAGGGCTTATCTATGGCTACACCTTC
CSVARTGLIYGYTF
>TRBV30|TRBJ2-1|TRBD2|NA
TGTGCCTGGAGTCAACCGGGGGGGCGGCCCTTCAATGAGCAGTTCTTC
CAWSQPGGRPFNEQFF
>TRBV7-9|TRBJ2-5|TRBD1|NA
TGTGCCAGCAGGAGACAGGGCGTGGAGACCCAGTACTTC
CASRRQGVETQYF
>TRBV27|TRBJ2-5|TRBD2|NA
TGTGCCAGCAGTTTCCTAGCGGGAGTAGAGACCCAGTACTTC
CASSFLAGVETQYF
>TRBV14|TRBJ1-1|NA|NA
TGTGCCAGCAGCCAAGAGCAGGGACTACGGGCTTTCTTT
CASSQEQGLRAFF
>TRBV6-5|TRBJ1-1|TRBD1|few
TGTGCCAGCAGTTACGCATCTAGGGGGCCTACTGAAGCTTTCTTT
CASSYASRGPTEAFF
>TRBV4-1|TRBJ1-2|TRBD1|NA
TGCGCCAGCAGCCAGGGACAGATACTAAACTATGGCTACACCTTC
CASSQGQILNYGYTF
>TRBV6-5|TRBJ2-5|NA|NA
TGTGCCAGCAGTTACTCTCCGACAGCTCAAGAGACCCAGTACTTC
CASSYSPTAQETQYF
>TRBV11-2|TRBJ2-3|TRBD2|NA
TGTGCCAGCAGCTTAGATGGGATAGCGGGAGAGGGTACGCAGTATTTT
CASSLDGIAGEGTQYF